Listed here are 14 T cell receptor beta chains from one sample, sequenced in a study of Graves' ophthalmopathy and Graves' hyperthyroidism. Amplification of the TCR beta CDR3 regions used RNA transcripts (as template). First-round RT-PCR with HTBI primers preceded a second-round multiplex PCR. TCRdb recomputed calls from the multiplex PCR reads with MiXCR, one row per CDR3 protein. Of 1 million to 1.3 million distinct CDR3 sequences listed, about 36% were seen once; the top ten hold more than 9.5%. Sample: peripheral blood or thyroid tissue (not recorded which). The receptors were gathered from an adult man with Graves' hyperthyroidism.

This clonotype was seen many times. The chain recombines TRBV20-1 with TRBJ2-5; 12 nucleotides agree with TRBD2. In germline, CDR1 is DFQATT, CDR2 SNEGSKA (reference sequence). This CDR3 is 15 amino acids long. The ends lost 3 bases at V and 5 bases at J; junction bases unmatched: 7. Here the CDR3 reads CSARSLAGGSETQYF. CDR3 DNA: TGCAGTGCTAGGTCACTAGCGGGAGGCTCGGAGACCCAGTACTTC.

This clonotype showed up just a few times. The rearrangement uses TRBV29-1 and TRBJ1-4; D is undetermined. CDR1 is SQVTM, CDR2 ANQGSEA, per germline. The CDR3 contains 11 residues. V dropped 3 bases and J dropped 8 bases, with 7 bases sitting between them. The CDR3 DNA reads as TGCAGCGTTGAGGAGCACGAAAAACTGTTTTTT. This sequence encodes CSVEEHEKLFF.

The sample holds many counts of this clonotype. This sequence joins TRBV12-3 or TRBV12-4 and TRBJ2-7; possible D gene TRBD2, 6 bases. The V end lost 0 bases, the J end lost 4 bases, and 13 bases lay between the germline ends. This CDR3 comprises 15 residues. Here the CDR3 reads CASSLAGGEVYEQYF. CDR3 bases: TGTGCCAGCAGTTTAGCTGGCGGGGAGGTATACGAGCAGTACTTC.

CDR3 sequence: CAWSVTGGDQETQYF. The CDR3 DNA reads as TGTGCCTGGAGTGTAACAGGGGGGGATCAAGAGACCCAGTACTTC. This chain links TRBV30 with TRBJ2-5; tentative D call: TRBD1 (8 bases). CDR3 size: 15 residues. Trimming stripped 0 bases from V and 2 bases from J, with 13 bases between. CDR1 and CDR2 (germline): GTSNPN, SVGIG (reference sequence).

As for this clonotype: This may come from a read error, since a much larger clone is one base off. This chain uses TRBV10-2 with TRBJ1-1; D is unclear. Germline CDR1 reads WSHSY; CDR2 reads SAAADI. The CDR3 extends over 14 amino acids. For the CDR3, the DNA is TGTGCCAGCAGCCCAAAGGGAGGGAACACTGAAGCTTTCTTT. Residues: CASSPKGGNTEAFF.

To note about this clonotype: This could be a read error, since a much larger clone is one nucleotide away. V gene TRBV7-2 combines with J gene TRBJ2-5, with D possibly being TRBD1 or TRBD2 (5 bases each). Germline V CDR1 and CDR2: SGHTA, FQGNSA. The CDR3 has 14 residues. The CDR3 DNA reads as TGTGCCAGCAGCTTGGATCCGGGACCAGAGACCCAGCACTTC. Translation gives CASSLDPGPETQHF.

This clonotype was detected ten times or more. V and J are TRBV7-8 and TRBJ1-5; 8 positions match TRBD1. CDR1 SGHVS and CDR2 FQNEAQ come from the germline V gene. V was clipped by 1 base and J by 0 bases; unmatched bases: 5. The CDR3 is 17 residues long. For the CDR3, the DNA is TGTGCCAGCAGCTTAGGTTCAGGGGGCAGTAGCAATCAGCCCCAGCATTTT. Translating gives CASSLGSGGSSNQPQHF.

Many counts were recorded for this clonotype. The chain has TRBV7-9 and TRBJ1-1; D is ambiguous. V lost 5 bases and J lost 1, with 11 bases in between. From germline, CDR1 is SEHNR and CDR2 FQNEAQ (reference sequence). CDR3 length equals 14 residues. For the CDR3, the DNA is TGTGCCAGCAGCCCAGGACGGTCGAACACTGAAGCTTTCTTT. Encoded protein: CASSPGRSNTEAFF. Based on the CDR3 plus reference TRBV7-9 and TRBJ1-1, the full variable domain is DTGVSQNPRHKITKRGQNVTFRCDPISEHNRLYWYRQTLGQGPEFLTYFQNEAQLEKSRLLSDRFSAERPKGSFSTLEIQRTEQGDSAMYLCASSPGRSNTEAFFGQGTRLTVV.

V gene TRBV25-1 combines with J gene TRBJ1-6, with TRBD1 matching over 8 bases. V shed 6 bases and J 8 bases; nucleotides not matched to a gene: 12. CDR3 length: 16 residues. CDR1 MGHDK and CDR2 SYGVNS come from the germline V gene. The CDR3 nucleotides are TGTGCCAGCAGAATCCGGGACAGGCGGCCGTATTCACCCCTCCACTTT. Translated, it gives CASRIRDRRPYSPLHF.

The CDR3 protein is CASRDPGRGYEQYF. The CDR3, as DNA: TGTGCCAGCAGGGACCCGGGGCGCGGATACGAGCAGTACTTC. The chain couples TRBV10-3 to TRBJ2-7, with D perhaps given as TRBD1 or TRBD2 (5 bases each). The CDR3 covers 14 residues. Germline V gene sequence: CDR1 ENHRY, CDR2 SYGVKD. V lost 10 bases to trimming and J lost 4 bases, with 20 bases between them.

About this clonotype itself: Because the CDR3's place on the DNA is in doubt, the DNA is left out and the CDR3 is given as listed by TCRdb. CDR3 loop: CSVAQGSPGNTF. The chain joins TRBV29-1 to TRBJ1-2. The CDR3 spans 12 residues, counting both ends. Germline CDR1 reads SQVTM; CDR2 reads ANQGSEA.

A remark on this clonotype: A much more abundant neighbour one base away suggests this may be a read error. The chain has TRBV20-1 and TRBJ2-5; TRBD1 matches at 7 bases. The J call is doubtful: the DNA matches TRBJ2-1 better. This CDR3 spans 15 amino acids. Germline CDR1 reads DFQATT; CDR2 reads SNEGSKA (reference sequence). CDR3 protein: CSARKARGYQETQFF. Here the CDR3 DNA reads TGCAGTGCTAGGAAAGCCAGGGGGTACCAAGAGACCCAGTTCTTC.

The chain couples TRBV7-8 to TRBJ1-5, with D possibly being TRBD1 (5 bases). Trimming stripped 4 bases from V and 1 base from J, with 17 bases between. Germline CDR1 is SGHVS and CDR2 is FQNEAQ. CDR3 length: 17 amino acids. CDR3 sequence (DNA): TGTGCCAGCAGCTGGGCCGGGACTAGCATAAGCAATCAGCCCCAGCATTTT. Its protein product is CASSWAGTSISNQPQHF. Based on the CDR3 plus reference TRBV7-8 and TRBJ1-5, the full variable domain is GAGVSQSPRYKVAKRGQDVALRCDPISGHVSLFWYQQALGQGPEFLTYFQNEAQLDKSGLPSDRFFAERPEGSVSTLKIQRTQQEDSAVYLCASSWAGTSISNQPQHFGDGTRLSIL.

The rearrangement uses TRBV5-1 and TRBJ1-2; TRBD1 agrees at 7 bases. The V segment lost 7 bases and the J segment 6 bases; nucleotides outside the gene matches: 6. Germline CDR1 SGHRS, CDR2 YFSETQ. The CDR3 covers 12 residues. In DNA form, the CDR3 reads TGCGCCAGCTACGGACAGGAGGATGGCTACACCTTC. Amino acid sequence: CASYGQEDGYTF.